This T cell receptor beta chain was sequenced in a study of T cell repertoires in cytomegalovirus infection. Whole-study context: It was recently identified HLA-C-restricted and well-studied HLA-B-restricted CMV epitopes that the study used. Shared public TCR beta signatures pointed to both CMV infection and a matching HLA type. Study-wide results and caveats: There were carriers of CMV plus the relevant HLA, and cumulative public TCR beta family frequency identified them. HLA-C-restricted TCR beta clonotypes specific for CMV led the ex vivo response.

Concerning this clonotype: Its matching antigen is unknown.

TCRdb analysed the reads with MiXCR anew, one entry per CDR3 protein. The data contain roughly 340,000 distinct CDR3 sequences, almost 30% of them seen just once; the ten biggest clones take up 20%. V dropped 5 bases and J dropped 1; count of bases not matched to a gene: 7. The CDR3 has 16 amino acids. The clonotype originates from a human donor in good health (CMV status not recorded). Some clones in this sample may be carry-over from other donors' samples. The sequencing here drew on cultured PBMCs, taken from culture after CMV antigen stimulation. V usage is TRBV12-3 or TRBV12-4 and J usage is TRBJ2-5; 10 bases agree with TRBD2. For the CDR3, the DNA is TGTGCCAGCAGTCCCCCTAGCGGGGGCCTCCAAGAGACCCAGTACTTC. It translates to CASSPPSGGLQETQYF.